Shown below are 23 T cell receptor beta chains from a single sample sequenced in a study of response to subunit inactivated influenza vaccine. TCRdb called the RT-PCR reads again in MiXCR, with one record for every CDR3 protein. The sample lists 500,000 to 600,000 distinct CDR3 sequences, 13% to 15% seen once, with around 10% in the top ten. This specimen consisted of PBMCs from blood, obtained about 13 days after vaccination. The receptors were sampled from a man in his fifties who received an inactivated influenza vaccine.

This clonotype has a count of ten or more. This chain connects TRBV20-1 to TRBJ2-3; D not resolved. Germline V gene data show CDR1 as DFQATT and CDR2 as SNEGSKA (reference sequence). V gave up 6 bases and J gave up 6 bases, with 19 bases separating them. There are 14 residues in the CDR3. The CDR3 bases are TGCAGTGCACCCTTGGATCCCCCTTTTGATACGCAGTATTTT. Translation: CSAPLDPPFDTQYF.

V usage is TRBV10-1 and J usage is TRBJ1-6; 8 bases align to TRBD1. The CDR3 contains 14 residues. The trim removed 10 bases at V and 7 bases at J, leaving 9 bases unmatched. Germline V CDR1 and CDR2: WNHNN, SYGVQD (reference sequence). The CDR3 region is CAIVLDRENSPLHF. The DNA of the CDR3 is TGCGCCATCGTACTGGACAGGGAGAATTCACCCCTCCACTTT.

This clonotype was seen only a few times. J is TRBJ1-4 and V is TRBV5-1; D uncertain. CDR1 and CDR2 (germline): SGHRS, YFSETQ. CDR3 length: 13 amino acids. Trimming took off 4 bases at V and 6 bases at J, with 10 bases between the two ends. CDR3: CASSVESDEKLFF. CDR3 coding DNA: TGCGCCAGCAGCGTTGAGTCGGATGAAAAACTGTTTTTT. Using reference TRBV5-1 and TRBJ1-4 for the parts outside the CDR3, the full variable domain is KAGVTQTPRYLIKTRGQQVTLSCSPISGHRSVSWYQQTPGQGLQFLFEYFSETQRNKGNFPGRFSGRQFSNSRSEMNVSTLELGDSALYLCASSVESDEKLFFGSGTQLSVL.

This clonotype was found a few times. CDR3 coding DNA: TGCGCCAGCTTCACCCAGAACCACGGGACAAAATATAGCAATCAGCCCCAGCATTTT. Translated, it gives CASFTQNHGTKYSNQPQHF. The rearrangement joins TRBV5-1 to TRBJ1-5; tentative D call: TRBD1 (6 bases). Trimming left V 7 bases short and J 0 bases short, with 26 bases between. CDR1 is SGHRS and CDR2 is YFSETQ in the germline V gene. CDR3 length: 19 amino acids.

The CDR3 protein is CSAVEGTSNQPQHF. The CDR3 DNA follows: TGCAGCGCTGTGGAAGGGACTAGCAATCAGCCCCAGCATTTT. The rearrangement joins TRBV29-1 to TRBJ1-5, with D maybe TRBD1 (5 bases). Germline CDR1 SQVTM, CDR2 ANQGSEA. The CDR3 covers 14 residues. V lost 7 bases and J 0 bases, leaving 13 bases between the germline ends.

The rearrangement uses TRBV11-1 and TRBJ2-2; 7 bases are a match to TRBD1. Trimming took 4 bases from V and 7 from J; bases not matched to a gene: 18. From germline, CDR1 is SGHAT and CDR2 FQDESV (reference sequence). The CDR3 is 18 amino acids. CDR3 nucleotide sequence: TGTGCCAGCAGCTCCCTGAAGAAAGCTCAGGGGGAAGGCGGGGAGCTGTTTTTT. It specifies CASSSLKKAQGEGGELFF. The full variable domain, rest sourced from reference TRBV11-1 and TRBJ2-2, is EAEVAQSPRYKITEKSQAVAFWCDPISGHATLYWYRQILGQGPELLVQFQDESVVDDSQLPKDRFSAERLKGVDSTLKIQPAELGDSAMYLCASSSLKKAQGEGGELFFGEGSRLTVL.

Concerning this clonotype: This may be a read error: a much more frequent sequence differs by one nucleotide. The J gene is TRBJ1-1, the V gene TRBV30; the match to TRBD1 covers 7 bases. Trimming cost V 2 bases and J 3 bases; bases outside gene matches: 9. Germline V gives CDR1 GTSNPN, CDR2 SVGIG (reference sequence). The CDR3 spans 15 residues. DNA of the CDR3: TGTGCCTGGAGTAGCCCAGGAGGGGGCTACACTGAAGCTTTCTTT. This gives the protein CAWSSPGGGYTEAFF.

There are a few counts of this clonotype. The chain combines TRBV28 with TRBJ2-3; TRBD2 might be the D (6 bases). This CDR3 is 14 amino acids long. Per the germline V gene, CDR1 is MDHEN and CDR2 is SYDVKM. V was shortened by 1 base and J by 6 bases, with 11 bases between the two germline ends. CDR3 sequence reads: CASSLSGEWDTQYF. The CDR3 DNA follows: TGTGCCAGCAGTTTATCGGGAGAATGGGATACGCAGTATTTT.

In its sample, this clonotype was seen many times. The chain links TRBV4-3 to TRBJ1-4; 10 bases line up with TRBD1. The CDR3 runs to 16 residues. With 3 bases clipped from V and 8 bases from J, the junction kept 9 bases outside the gene matches. The germline CDR1 and CDR2 sequences are LGHNA and YSLEER. The DNA for the CDR3 is TGCGCCAGCAGCCATTCCGACAGGGGGCTGAAAGAAAAACTGTTTTTT. Its protein product is CASSHSDRGLKEKLFF.

The genes are TRBV3-1 and TRBJ2-2; the match to TRBD1 covers 8 bases. CDR3 length equals 16 residues. Trimming at V came to 4 bases and at J to 10 bases, leaving 14 bases not matched to a gene. Germline CDR1 LGHDT, CDR2 YNNKEL (reference sequence). The CDR3 coding sequence is TGTGCCAGCAGCCTTCTAGAGACAGGGGATGGCTCGGAGCTGTTTTTT. It yields the protein CASSLLETGDGSELFF.

This clonotype was counted a few times. The chain couples TRBV7-2 to TRBJ2-1; 9 bases align to TRBD1. Germline CDR1 and CDR2: SGHTA and FQGNSA. V shed 5 bases and J 4 bases; nucleotides not matched to a gene: 6. The CDR3 extends over 15 amino acids. This CDR3 is CASSGRDRAYNEQFF. The CDR3 nucleotides are TGTGCCAGCAGCGGCCGGGACAGGGCGTACAATGAGCAGTTCTTC.

This clonotype was seen more than once but under ten times. The chain joins TRBV5-5 to TRBJ2-3; D is undetermined. V was clipped by 4 bases and J by 2 bases, with 14 bases between them. The CDR3 has 15 residues. CDR1 and CDR2 from the germline V gene are SGHKS and YYEKEE (reference sequence). CDR3 in amino acids: CASSRTPLDTDTQYF. DNA of the CDR3: TGTGCCAGCAGCCGGACCCCCCTGGACACAGATACGCAGTATTTT.

This clonotype was counted ten times or more. V gene TRBV28 combines with J gene TRBJ2-3, with 7 bases that match TRBD2. Looked up from germline, CDR1 is MDHEN and CDR2 is SYDVKM. J lost 6 bases, V lost 5 bases, and 5 bases had no gene match. The CDR3 consists of 13 residues. Written as DNA, the CDR3 is TGTGCCAGCAGTGAGGCGGGAGTTGATACGCAGTATTTT. This encodes CASSEAGVDTQYF.

The gene calls are TRBV6-5 and TRBJ1-2, with D perhaps matching TRBD1 (6 bases). CDR3 size: 16 residues. CDR1 and CDR2 from the germline V gene are MNHEY and SVGAGI. V dropped 0 bases and J dropped 1 base, with 12 bases sitting between them. CDR3 region: CASSYSGHQYNYGYTF. The DNA for the CDR3 is TGTGCCAGCAGTTACTCGGGACACCAGTATAACTATGGCTACACCTTC.

The chain combines TRBV6-2 or TRBV6-3 with TRBJ2-1; the D is unclear. This CDR3 contains 12 residues. V lost 2 bases and J 4 bases, leaving 3 bases between the germline ends. Germline V CDR1 and CDR2: MNHEY, SVGEGT. CDR3 amino acids: CASSYEYNEQFF. Here the CDR3 DNA reads TGTGCCAGCAGTTACGAGTACAATGAGCAGTTCTTC.

This clonotype was seen ten or more times. The chain recombines TRBV5-6 with TRBJ1-1; D might be TRBD1 (6 bases). This CDR3 has 13 amino acids. The V gene's germline CDR1 is SGHDT and CDR2 YYEEEE. V lost 4 bases and J lost 4, with 11 bases in between. The CDR3 DNA reads as TGTGCCAGCAGCCCAAGGGGGGTCACTGAAGCTTTCTTT. The encoded protein is CASSPRGVTEAFF.

V gene TRBV27 combines with J gene TRBJ2-1, with D tentatively TRBD1 (6 bases). The CDR3 runs 14 residues. Trimming took off 4 bases at V and 7 bases at J, with 14 bases between the two ends. Germline CDR1 is MNHEY and CDR2 is SMNVEV (reference sequence). CDR3 region: CASSSYGTRNEQFF. The CDR3 coding sequence is TGTGCCAGCAGTTCCTACGGGACACGGAATGAGCAGTTCTTC.

This clonotype was observed many times. The J gene is TRBJ2-1, the V gene TRBV4-3; 13 bases fit TRBD2. This CDR3 spans 16 amino acids. With V trimmed by 5 bases and J by 2 bases, 3 bases remained unmatched. Germline values: CDR1 LGHNA, CDR2 YSLEER. The CDR3 loop reads CASSTGLAGTYNEQFF. For the CDR3, the DNA is TGCGCCAGCAGCACGGGACTAGCGGGGACCTACAATGAGCAGTTCTTC.

The V gene is TRBV5-1, the J gene TRBJ2-5; TRBD2 is a possible D gene (6 bases). The germline V and J ends were trimmed by 3 bases and 7 bases, with 16 bases remaining between them. The CDR3 spans 14 residues. Germline V CDR1 and CDR2: SGHRS, YFSETQ. The CDR3 sequence: CASSSGESFGTQYF. DNA of the CDR3: TGCGCCAGCAGCTCGGGGGAGAGTTTCGGGACCCAGTACTTC.

In this sample, this clonotype turned up many times. The V gene is TRBV12-3 or TRBV12-4, the J gene TRBJ2-7; D may match TRBD1 or TRBD2 (6 bases each). With 6 bases removed from V and 4 bases from J, the gap between germline ends came to 10 bases. The CDR3 runs 12 residues. The CDR3 bases are TGTGCCAGCAGCCGAGGGGGGTACGAGCAGTACTTC. As protein: CASSRGGYEQYF.

This clonotype was picked up a small number of times. The rearrangement joins TRBV29-1 to TRBJ2-2, with D possibly being TRBD1 or TRBD2 (6 bases each). Germline V gene data show CDR1 as SQVTM and CDR2 as ANQGSEA. CDR3 length: 14 residues. V was clipped by 4 bases and J by 4 bases, with 13 bases between them. The CDR3 region has the DNA TGCAGCGTTGCCTCGGGGGCTCTCACCGGGGAGCTGTTTTTT. Its protein product is CSVASGALTGELFF.

V is TRBV4-2 and J is TRBJ2-1; D call uncertain. The CDR3 loop spans 12 amino acids. V lost 0 bases to trimming and J lost 9 bases, with 6 bases between them. Germline-derived CDR1 and CDR2 are LGHNA and YNFKEQ. The CDR3 loop reads CASSQDSVEQFF. CDR3 coding DNA: TGTGCCAGCAGCCAAGATAGTGTTGAGCAGTTCTTC.

In this sample, this clonotype turned up many times. The chain employs TRBV5-1 and TRBJ2-3; possibly TRBD2 for D (5 bases). CDR1 and CDR2 (germline): SGHRS, YFSETQ. Trimming cost V 3 bases and J 2 bases, with 10 bases left between them. The CDR3 sequence is 14 residues long. The CDR3 loop is CASSYGLDTDTQYF. The CDR3 bases are TGCGCCAGCAGCTACGGACTTGACACAGATACGCAGTATTTT.